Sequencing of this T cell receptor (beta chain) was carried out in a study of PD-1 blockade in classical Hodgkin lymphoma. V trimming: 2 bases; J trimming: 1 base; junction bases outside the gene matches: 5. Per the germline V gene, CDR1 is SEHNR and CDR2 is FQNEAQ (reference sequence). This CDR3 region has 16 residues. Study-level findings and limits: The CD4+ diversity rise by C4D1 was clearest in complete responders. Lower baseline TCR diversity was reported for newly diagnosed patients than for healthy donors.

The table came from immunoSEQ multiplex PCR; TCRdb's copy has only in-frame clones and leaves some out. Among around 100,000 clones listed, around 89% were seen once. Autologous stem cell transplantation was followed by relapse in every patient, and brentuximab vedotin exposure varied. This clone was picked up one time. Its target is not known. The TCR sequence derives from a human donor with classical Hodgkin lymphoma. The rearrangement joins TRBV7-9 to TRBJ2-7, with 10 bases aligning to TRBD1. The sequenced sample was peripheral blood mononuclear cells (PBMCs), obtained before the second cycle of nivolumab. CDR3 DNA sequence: TGTGCCAGCAGCTTAATCTGGACAGGGGGATCCTACGAGCAGTACTTC. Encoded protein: CASSLIWTGGSYEQYF.